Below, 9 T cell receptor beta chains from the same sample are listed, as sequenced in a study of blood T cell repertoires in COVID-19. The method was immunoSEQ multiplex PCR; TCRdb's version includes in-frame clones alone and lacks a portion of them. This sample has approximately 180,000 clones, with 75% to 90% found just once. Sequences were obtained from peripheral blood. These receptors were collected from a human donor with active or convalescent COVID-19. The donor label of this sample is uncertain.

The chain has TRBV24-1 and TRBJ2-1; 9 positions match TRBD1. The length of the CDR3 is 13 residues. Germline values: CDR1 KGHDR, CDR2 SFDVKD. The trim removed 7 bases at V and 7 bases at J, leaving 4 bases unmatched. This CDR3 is CATSGTGWNEQFF. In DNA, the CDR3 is TGTGCCACCAGCGGGACAGGGTGGAATGAGCAGTTCTTC.

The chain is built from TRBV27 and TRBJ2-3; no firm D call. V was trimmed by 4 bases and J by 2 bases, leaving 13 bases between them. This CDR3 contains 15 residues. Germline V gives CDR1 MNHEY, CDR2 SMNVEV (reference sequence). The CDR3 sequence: CASSSYFASTDTQYF. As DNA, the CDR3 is TGTGCCAGCAGTTCCTACTTTGCCTCCACAGATACGCAGTATTTT.

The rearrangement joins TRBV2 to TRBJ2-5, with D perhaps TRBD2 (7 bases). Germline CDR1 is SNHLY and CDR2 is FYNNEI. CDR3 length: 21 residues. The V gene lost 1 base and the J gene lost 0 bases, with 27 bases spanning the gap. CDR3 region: CASSEVYVGGRGGAYQETQYF. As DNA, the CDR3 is TGTGCCAGCAGTGAAGTTTATGTCGGCGGGAGAGGGGGGGCGTACCAAGAGACCCAGTACTTC.

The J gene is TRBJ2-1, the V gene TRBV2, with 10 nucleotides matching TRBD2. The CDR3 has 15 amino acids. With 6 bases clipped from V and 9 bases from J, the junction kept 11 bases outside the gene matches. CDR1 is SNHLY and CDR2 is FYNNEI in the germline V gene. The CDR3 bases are TGTGCCAGCAGGCTAGCGGGAGTCTGGGGGGGTGAGCAGTTCTTC. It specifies CASRLAGVWGGEQFF.

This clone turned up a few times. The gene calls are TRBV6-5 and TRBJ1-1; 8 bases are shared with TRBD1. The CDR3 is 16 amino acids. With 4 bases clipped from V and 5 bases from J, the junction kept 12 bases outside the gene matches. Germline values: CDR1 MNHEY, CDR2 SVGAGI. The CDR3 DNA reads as TGTGCCAGCAGTTTCGGACAGGGTCAGTTGAGTACTGAAGCTTTCTTT. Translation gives CASSFGQGQLSTEAFF.

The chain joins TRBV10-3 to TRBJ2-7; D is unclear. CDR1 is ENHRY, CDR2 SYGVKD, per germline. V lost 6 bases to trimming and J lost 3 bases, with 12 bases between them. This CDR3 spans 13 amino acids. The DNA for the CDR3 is TGTGCCATCAGAGGTGACACAGACTACGAGCAGTACTTC. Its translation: CAIRGDTDYEQYF.

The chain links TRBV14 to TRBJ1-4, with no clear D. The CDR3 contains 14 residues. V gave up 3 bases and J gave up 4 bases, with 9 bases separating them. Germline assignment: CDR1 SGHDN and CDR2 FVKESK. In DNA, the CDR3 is TGTGCCAGCAGCCACGTCGGTTTTAATGAAAAACTGTTTTTT. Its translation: CASSHVGFNEKLFF.

CDR3 bases: TGTGCCAGCACTGGGATTGCGGGCACACATCCTAGCGGGAGGTATCGTGAGCAGTTCTTC. This translates into CASTGIAGTHPSGRYREQFF. This chain connects TRBV2 to TRBJ2-1; 11 bases fit TRBD2. Trimming at V came to 7 bases and at J to 9 bases, leaving 26 bases not matched to a gene. This CDR3 spans 20 amino acids. Germline CDR1 SNHLY, CDR2 FYNNEI. The full variable domain, rest sourced from reference TRBV2 and TRBJ2-1, is EPEVTQTPSHQVTQMGQEVILRCVPISNHLYFYWYRQILGQKVEFLVSFYNNEISEKSEIFDDQFSVERPDGSNFTLKIRSTKLEDSAMYFCASTGIAGTHPSGRYREQFFGPGTRLTVL.

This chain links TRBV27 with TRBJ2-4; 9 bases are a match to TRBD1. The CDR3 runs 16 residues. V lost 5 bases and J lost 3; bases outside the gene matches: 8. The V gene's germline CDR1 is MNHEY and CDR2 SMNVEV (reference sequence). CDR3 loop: CASSPVQGAGKNIQYF. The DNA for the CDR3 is TGTGCCAGCAGTCCTGTACAGGGGGCGGGCAAAAACATTCAGTACTTC.